A selection of T cell receptor beta chains follows, all from one sample in a study of T cells in Graves' hyperthyroidism and ophthalmopathy. TCRdb used MiXCR to reprocess the multiplex PCR reads, holding one entry per CDR3 protein. Of 800,000 or so distinct CDR3 sequences in the sample, about two fifths were seen once. The sample comprised blood. The receptors shown here come from a man in his late teens or twenties with Graves' hyperthyroidism. Each CDR3 is given with its conserved first and last residue. The D gene is left open where the match is weak. Clone size is shown for a subset of rows, as once, few, many or a class of expanded clone.

v_gene	d_gene	abundance	j_gene	CDR3nt	CDR3aa
TRBV7-3	.	.	TRBJ1-2	TGCGCCAGCAGCCGGCCTTGGGGGCAGATTAACTATGGCTACACCTTC	CASSRPWGQINYGYTF
TRBV2	.	many	TRBJ1-3	TGTGCCAGCAGTGACCCTAGGGCTGGAAACACCATATATTTT	CASSDPRAGNTIYF
TRBV9	.	many	TRBJ1-5	TGTGCCAGCAGCGTCACAGGGATGAACCAGCCCCAGCATTTT	CASSVTGMNQPQHF
TRBV4-3	.	.	TRBJ2-7	TGCGCCAGCAGCCAACCCGGGGGCAATTACGAGCAGTACTTC	CASSQPGGNYEQYF
TRBV25-1	TRBD1	few	TRBJ1-2	TGTGCCAGCCGGGGACAGGGGGCCCCTAATGGCTACACCTTC	CASRGQGAPNGYTF
TRBV19	.	.	TRBJ1-2	TGTGCCAGTAGCCCCGCACACGACACCTATGGCTACACCTTC	CASSPAHDTYGYTF
TRBV20-1	.	many	TRBJ1-1	TGCAGTGCTAGAGAAAGGGACACTGAAGCTTTCTTT	CSARERDTEAFF
TRBV6-5	.	few	TRBJ2-1	TGTGCCATCAGTGTCGGGGGAGGCATCAATGAGCAGTTCTTC	CAISVGGGINEQFF
TRBV6-5	.	few	TRBJ1-5	TGTGCCCTAGGCGGAGGGAGCAATCAGCCCCAGCATTTT	CALGGGSNQPQHF
TRBV24-1	TRBD1	many	TRBJ1-4	TGTGCCACCAGTTCCGGGACAGGGTCTCTTAATGAAAAACTGTTTTTT	CATSSGTGSLNEKLFF
TRBV7-2	.	many	TRBJ1-4	TGTGCCAGCAGCTTGGTAGATGAAAAACTGTTTTTT	CASSLVDEKLFF
TRBV5-5	.	.	TRBJ2-5	TGTGCCAGCAGCTCCTCGTGGGCCCAGTACTTC	CASSSSWAQYF
TRBV5-1	.	.	TRBJ1-1	TGCGCCAGCAGCTTGGATCGTGGGGGCTATAACACTGAAGCTTTCTTT	CASSLDRGGYNTEAFF
TRBV9	.	many	TRBJ1-6	TGTGCCAGCAGCGTAGGCGGAGGGGGAAGTTCACCCCTCCACTTT	CASSVGGGGSSPLHF
TRBV2	.	.	TRBJ2-2	TGTGCCAGCAGCGTAGGACTACCGAACACCGGGGAGCTGTTTTTT	CASSVGLPNTGELFF
TRBV2	TRBD1	many	TRBJ2-2	TGTGCCAGCAGTCTGGGGACAGCCGGGGAGCTGTTTTTT	CASSLGTAGELFF
TRBV29-1	.	.	TRBJ2-2	TGCAGCTCGCGCCAAAGACAGCCCGTGTACACCGGGGAGCTGTTTTTT	CSSRQRQPVYTGELFF
TRBV29-1	.	.	TRBJ2-5	TGCAGCGTTCAGTCGGCCGGGGGAGAGACCCAGTACTTC	CSVQSAGGETQYF
TRBV20-1	.	.	TRBJ2-5	TGCAGTGCTAGAGATCTGCAGAGCAACGGGGAGACCCAGTACTTC	CSARDLQSNGETQYF
TRBV4-1	.	.	TRBJ2-5	TGCGCCAGCAGCCAATACTCGTCAGTGTACCAAGAGACCCAGTACTTC	CASSQYSSVYQETQYF
TRBV29-1	.	few	TRBJ2-1	TGCAGCGTCCTTTACGAATATGAGCAGTTCTTC	CSVLYEYEQFF
TRBV9	.	few	TRBJ1-3	TGTGCCAGCAGCGCGCTCTCCGGGGAATCCTCGGCTGGAAACACCATATATTTT	CASSALSGESSAGNTIYF
TRBV29-1	.	many	TRBJ2-2	TGCAGCGTTGAAATTCTCGCCGGGGAGCTGTTTTTT	CSVEILAGELFF
TRBV7-9	.	.	TRBJ2-2	TGTGCCAGCCCGGGTACTGGGACATGGAACACCGGGGAGCTGTTTTTT	CASPGTGTWNTGELFF
TRBV20-1	.	few	TRBJ1-5	TGCAGTGCTAGAGATCACGGGGTGGAAATTCAGCCCCAGCATTTT	CSARDHGVEIQPQHF
TRBV9	.	many	TRBJ1-2	TGTGCCAGCAGCGTAGATGAACAGAGCTACACCTTC	CASSVDEQSYTF
TRBV7-9	.	many	TRBJ1-4	TGTGCCAGCAGCTCCGCCTCGGGCGAAAAACTGTTTTTT	CASSSASGEKLFF
TRBV5-1	.	.	TRBJ2-7	TGCGCCAGCAGCTACGGACAGGGAGGGGACGAGCAGTACTTC	CASSYGQGGDEQYF
TRBV6-6	.	.	TRBJ1-1	TGTGCCAGCAGTTACACGACCGGCGGTGAAGCTTTCTTT	CASSYTTGGEAFF
TRBV2	.	many	TRBJ2-2	TGTGCCAGCAATGCAGAGAACACCGGGGAGCTGTTTTTT	CASNAENTGELFF
TRBV5-6	TRBD2	.	TRBJ2-5	TGTGCCAGCAGCCGCCAACAAACGGGGGGTGGGGAGACCCAGTACTTC	CASSRQQTGGGETQYF
TRBV11-2	.	.	TRBJ2-5	TGTGCCAGCAGCCAAACGGAAGAGACCCAGTACTTC	CASSQTEETQYF
TRBV5-8	.	few	TRBJ1-1	TGTGCCAGCAGCTTGTCAGGGTTCCTAGCTTTCTTT	CASSLSGFLAFF
TRBV7-3	.	.	TRBJ1-1	TGTGCCAGCAGTCGAAGAGCAGGGGAAGCTTTCTTT	CASSRRAGEAFF
TRBV25-1	.	few	TRBJ1-1	TGTGCCCAGGACAGCCTGAACACTGAAGCTTTCTTT	CAQDSLNTEAFF
TRBV15	.	.	TRBJ1-4	TGTGCCACCAGCAGTTCTCGGGGGACTGATGAAAAACTGTTTTTT	CATSSSRGTDEKLFF
TRBV6-5	TRBD1	.	TRBJ2-7	TGTGCCAGCAGTTTAGGGACAGGGGGAGGGTACGCGCAGTACTTC	CASSLGTGGGYAQYF